Included here is one TCR beta chain sequence, with context. Per the original data handling: It was from reference gene primer amplification that nucleated cell counts were estimated. The method was immunoSEQ multiplex PCR; TCRdb's version includes in-frame clones alone and lacks a portion of them. V and J calls and clone size come straight from that table; D and trimming were deduced from the DNA. The sample includes 500,000 to 600,000 clones, roughly nine tenths of them seen just once. The data are from a study of blood T cell repertoires in COVID-19. Germline lookup yields CDR1 WNHNN and CDR2 SYGVQD (reference sequence). The length of the CDR3 is 13 residues. Trimming left V 6 bases short and J 6 bases short, with 11 bases between.

The sample consisted of peripheral blood. The rearrangement uses TRBV10-1 and TRBJ2-2; maybe TRBD2 (6 bases). The TCR was taken from a woman aged 45-59 years with COVID-19, enrolled during active disease. CDR3 in DNA: TGCGCCAGCAGATCGACGGGGGCCGGGGAGCTGTTTTTT. Protein sequence: CASRSTGAGELFF.